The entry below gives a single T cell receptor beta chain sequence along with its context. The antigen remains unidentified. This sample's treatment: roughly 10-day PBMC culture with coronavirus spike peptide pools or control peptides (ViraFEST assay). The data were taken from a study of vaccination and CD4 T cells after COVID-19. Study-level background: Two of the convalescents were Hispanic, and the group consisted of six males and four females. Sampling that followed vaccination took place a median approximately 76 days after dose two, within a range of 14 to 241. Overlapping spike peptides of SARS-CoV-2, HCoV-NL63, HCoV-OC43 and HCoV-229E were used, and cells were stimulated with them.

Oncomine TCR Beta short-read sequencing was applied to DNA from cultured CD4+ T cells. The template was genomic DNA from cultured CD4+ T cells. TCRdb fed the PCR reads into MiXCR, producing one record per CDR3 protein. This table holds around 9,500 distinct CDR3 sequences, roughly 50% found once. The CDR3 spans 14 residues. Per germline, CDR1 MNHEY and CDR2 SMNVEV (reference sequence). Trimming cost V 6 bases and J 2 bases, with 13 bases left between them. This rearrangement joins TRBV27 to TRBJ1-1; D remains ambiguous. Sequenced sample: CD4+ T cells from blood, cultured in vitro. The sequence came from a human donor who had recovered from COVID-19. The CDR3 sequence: CASRIGPQNTEAFF. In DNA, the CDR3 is TGTGCCAGCAGGATCGGGCCACAAAACACTGAAGCTTTCTTT.